These 8 T cell receptor beta chains originate from one sample sequenced in a study of T cell repertoires in cytomegalovirus infection. These receptors lack a known antigen. TCRdb processed the reads anew with MiXCR; each CDR3 protein has one entry. The sample consists of about 360,000 distinct CDR3 sequences, about 35% of them appearing once. Sequences were derived from cultured PBMCs, sampled from culture after CMV antigen stimulation. The receptors derive from a human donor in good health (CMV status not recorded). Some clones in this sample may be carry-over from other donors' samples.

This chain joins TRBV6-2 or TRBV6-3 and TRBJ2-1; TRBD2 aligns across 10 bases. Germline CDR1 MNHEY, CDR2 SVGEGT. Germline trimming cut 5 bases from V and 8 bases from J; bases unmatched to any gene: 6. The CDR3 has 14 amino acids. The CDR3 DNA reads TGTGCCAGCAGTGAGCTAGCGGGGGTGGATGAGCAGTTCTTC. Residues: CASSELAGVDEQFF.

V gene TRBV30 combines with J gene TRBJ1-3; no clear D. The CDR3 totals 14 residues. CDR1 is GTSNPN, CDR2 SVGIG, per germline (reference sequence). Trimming shortened V by 4 bases and J by 11 bases, and 21 bases separated the two germline ends. The DNA for the CDR3 is TGTGCCTGGACTGGTAACCCAAGTTCGAACCCCATATATTTT. Residues: CAWTGNPSSNPIYF.

The chain couples TRBV27 to TRBJ1-2, with 7 bases fitting TRBD1. This CDR3 is built from 14 residues. Germline V gene sequence: CDR1 MNHEY, CDR2 SMNVEV (reference sequence). Unmatched junction bases numbered 9, after V lost 5 bases and J lost 6 bases. CDR3 nucleotides: TGTGCCAGCAGTGGAAACAGGGGTAGGGATGGCTACACCTTC. It specifies CASSGNRGRDGYTF.

This clonotype was found a few times. This chain uses TRBV6-5 with TRBJ2-3; 8 nucleotides match TRBD1. V gave up 7 bases and J gave up 1 base; unmatched junction bases: 4. The CDR3 loop spans 14 amino acids. Germline V gene sequence: CDR1 MNHEY, CDR2 SVGAGI. In nucleotides, the CDR3 is TGTGCCAGCACCGCGGGACAGGGCACAGATACGCAGTATTTT. This sequence encodes CASTAGQGTDTQYF.

V is TRBV7-2 and J is TRBJ1-4, with 7 bases identical to TRBD1. V shed 4 bases and J 2 bases; nucleotides not matched to a gene: 4. The CDR3 covers 15 residues. CDR1 SGHTA and CDR2 FQGNSA come from the germline V gene. The CDR3 nucleotides read TGTGCCAGCAGCTACCAGACAGGGACTAATGAAAAACTGTTTTTT. Its protein is CASSYQTGTNEKLFF. Based on the CDR3 plus reference TRBV7-2 and TRBJ1-4, the full variable domain is GAGVSQSPSNKVTEKGKDVELRCDPISGHTALYWYRQSLGQGLEFLIYFQGNSAPDKSGLPSDRFSAERTGGSVSTLTIQRTQQEDSAVYLCASSYQTGTNEKLFFGSGTQLSVL.

In this sample, this clonotype turned up a few times. For the CDR3, the DNA is TGTGCCAGCAGCGGATGGACTAGCGAGAGCACAGATACGCAGTATTTT. Residues: CASSGWTSESTDTQYF. The genes are TRBV5-4 and TRBJ2-3, with 9 bases that match TRBD2. This CDR3 has 16 residues. V lost 4 bases to trimming and J lost 0 bases; unmatched junction nucleotides: 6. The germline CDR1 and CDR2 sequences are SGHNT and YYREEE (reference sequence). The entire variable domain, with the rest obtained from reference TRBV5-4 and TRBJ2-3, is as follows: ETGVTQSPTHLIKTRGQQVTLRCSSQSGHNTVSWYQQALGQGPQFIFQYYREEENGRGNFPPRFSGLQFPNYSSELNVNALELDDSALYLCASSGWTSESTDTQYFGPGTRLTVL.

The J gene is TRBJ2-7, the V gene TRBV28; 11 bases map to TRBD2. CDR1 and CDR2 (germline): MDHEN, SYDVKM. The CDR3 consists of 15 residues. V dropped 6 bases and J dropped 4; count of bases not matched to a gene: 8. This CDR3 reads CASRQTGTSGYEQYF. CDR3 DNA sequence: TGTGCCAGCAGGCAAACCGGGACTAGCGGTTACGAGCAGTACTTC. Looking up the rest from reference TRBV28 and TRBJ2-7 gives the full variable domain: DVKVTQSSRYLVKRTGEKVFLECVQDMDHENMFWYRQDPGLGLRLIYFSYDVKMKEKGDIPEGYSVSREKKERFSLILESASTNQTSMYLCASRQTGTSGYEQYFGPGTRLTVT.

The V and J genes are TRBV4-3 and TRBJ2-7; a possible D gene is TRBD2 (6 bases). This CDR3 has 14 residues. Germline-derived CDR1 and CDR2 are LGHNA and YSLEER. Trimming removed 2 bases at V and 7 bases at J, with 15 bases between. In DNA form, the CDR3 reads TGCGCCAGCAGCCAACGGTCGGGAGTAGATGAGCAGTACTTC. Its protein is CASSQRSGVDEQYF.